The sequence of this T cell receptor (beta chain) was determined in a study of blood T cell repertoires in COVID-19 (dated by TCRdb to the early 2020s). Describing the broader study: Collaborator samples came from the United States, Italy and Spain and covered acute and convalescent phases of COVID-19. Samples came from the ongoing ImmuneRACE study (first 160 participants) plus 1,254 subjects from 6 global collaborators. The sample metadata nearly always contained a de-identified subject ID, COVID-19 status, age in years and sex. The repertoires were released in a freely available public database intended as a resource for research on the immune response to SARS-CoV-2. Where available, HLA class I and class II types were taken from metadata supplied by the sample provider and were not determined by assay-based typing. Deeply sampled blood TCRbeta repertoires from subjects exposed to, actively infected with, or recovered from COVID-19 were included in the dataset. The material from the prospective study consisted of cDNA or gDNA derived from T cells, B-cell-depleted T cells, or PBMCs. Study-wide conclusions, independent of this receptor: The quantity of clinical and demographic metadata differed by source and by participant and was supplied without curation.

The CDR3 sequence holds 13 residues, the cysteine and phenylalanine included. Here the CDR3 DNA is all that survives: 39 bases in frame from base 1. The germline V gene specifies SQVTM as CDR1 and ANQGSEA as CDR2. The trim is 5 bases for V and 4 bases for J, with a gap of 14 bases between the germline ends. Whole blood was collected in K2EDTA tubes by collaborating institutions according to the institutions' own protocols. For TCRbeta analysis, collaborators shipped samples in one of three forms: frozen whole blood, isolated PBMCs, or DNA extracted from either of those sample types. The immunoSEQ Assay, a bias-controlled multiplex PCR, was used to amplify TCRbeta CDR3 regions from genomic DNA. The original pipeline was this. Within the assay, amplification of reference gene primers was used to estimate how many nucleated cells each sample contained. To quantify the absolute abundance of each unique TCRbeta CDR3 rearrangement, sequence reads were collapsed and filtered. Productive Simpson clonality was computed per sample as the square root of Simpson's diversity index over productive rearrangements. What TCRdb holds here is the immuneACCESS table cut down to in-frame rearrangements. Part of the clones is not present; checked against another copy, under half of the missing clones reflect an unresolved V gene, and the others are unexplained. The V and J calls and clone size are taken from that table; D and trimming were inferred from the DNA. For this sample the table gives 70,000 to 85,000 clones, of which approximately 78% were detected only once. Roughly 22% of the sample is in the top ten clones.

The sample holds a few counts of this clone. The clone's antigen remains unknown. Base qualities are missing; no much larger clone stands one base away. The rearranged segments are TRBV29-1 and TRBJ1-2; the D gene is not confidently resolved. The source is a human donor in a cohort sampled during active COVID-19. The sequenced sample was peripheral blood. For the CDR3, the sequence is CSVFLDLSYGYTF. At the DNA level, the sequence is TGCAGCGTTTTTTTGGACTTGAGCTATGGCTACACCTTC.